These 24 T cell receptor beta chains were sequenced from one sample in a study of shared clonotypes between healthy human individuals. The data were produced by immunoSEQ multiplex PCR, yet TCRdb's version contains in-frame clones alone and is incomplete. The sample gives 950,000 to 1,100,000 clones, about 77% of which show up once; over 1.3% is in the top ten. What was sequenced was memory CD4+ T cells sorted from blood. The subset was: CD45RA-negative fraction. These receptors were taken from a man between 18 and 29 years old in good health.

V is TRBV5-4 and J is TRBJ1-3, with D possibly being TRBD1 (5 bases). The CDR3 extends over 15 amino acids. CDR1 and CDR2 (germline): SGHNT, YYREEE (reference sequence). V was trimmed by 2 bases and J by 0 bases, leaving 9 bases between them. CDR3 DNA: TGTGCCAGCAGCTTCGGCGGACACTCTGGAAACACCATATATTTT. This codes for CASSFGGHSGNTIYF.

CDR3 DNA sequence: TGTGCCAGCACCCCTTTAGCGGGAGGCTTCAGTGAGCAGTTCTTC. Translating it yields CASTPLAGGFSEQFF. J is TRBJ2-1 and V is TRBV27; 10 nucleotides match TRBD2. Germline V gene data show CDR1 as MNHEY and CDR2 as SMNVEV (reference sequence). This CDR3 spans 15 amino acids. V lost 7 bases, J lost 9 bases, and 12 bases stayed unmatched.

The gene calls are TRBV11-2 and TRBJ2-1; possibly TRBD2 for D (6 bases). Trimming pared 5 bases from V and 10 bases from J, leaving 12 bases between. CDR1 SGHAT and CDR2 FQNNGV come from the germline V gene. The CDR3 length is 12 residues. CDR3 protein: CASSARGREQFF. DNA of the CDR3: TGTGCCAGCAGCGCTCGGGGGAGAGAGCAGTTCTTC.

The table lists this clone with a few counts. Written as DNA, the CDR3 is TGTGCCAGCAGGCGCGGGACAGGGGGCTCCTACGAGCAGTACTTC. Amino acid sequence: CASRRGTGGSYEQYF. The chain employs TRBV6-5 and TRBJ2-7, with 11 bases matching TRBD1. Germline CDR1 reads MNHEY; CDR2 reads SVGAGI. The V gene end was trimmed by 6 bases and the J gene end by 0 bases; junction bases not matched to a gene: 4. The CDR3 is 15 residues long.

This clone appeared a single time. DNA of the CDR3: TGTGCCACCAGCAGAAATAGTCCGGGGGCGGTAGGATCACCCCTCCACTTT. Amino acids: CATSRNSPGAVGSPLHF. J is TRBJ1-6 and V is TRBV15; D may be TRBD1 (6 bases). Germline values: CDR1 LNHNV, CDR2 YYDKDF (reference sequence). The CDR3 covers 17 residues. V shed 2 bases and J shed 10 bases, with 21 bases lying between them.

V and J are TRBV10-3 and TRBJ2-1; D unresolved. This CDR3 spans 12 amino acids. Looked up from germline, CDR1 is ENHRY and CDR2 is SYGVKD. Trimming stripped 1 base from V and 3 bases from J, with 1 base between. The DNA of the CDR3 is TGTGCCATCAGTGAGTACTACAATGAGCAGTTCTTC. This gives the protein CAISEYYNEQFF.

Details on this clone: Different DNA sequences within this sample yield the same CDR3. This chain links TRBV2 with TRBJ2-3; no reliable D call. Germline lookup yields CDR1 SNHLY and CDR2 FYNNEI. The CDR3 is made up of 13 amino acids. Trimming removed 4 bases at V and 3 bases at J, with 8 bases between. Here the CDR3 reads CASSGRFTDTQYF. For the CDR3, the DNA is TGTGCCAGCAGTGGACGGTTTACAGATACGCAGTATTTT.

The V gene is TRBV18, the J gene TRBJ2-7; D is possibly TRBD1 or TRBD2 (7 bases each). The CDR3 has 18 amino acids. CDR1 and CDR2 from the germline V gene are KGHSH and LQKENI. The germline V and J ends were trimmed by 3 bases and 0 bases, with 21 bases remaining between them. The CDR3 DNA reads TGTGCCAGCTCACCCGGGGGGCTGACAGGGCCCAGCTCCTACGAGCAGTACTTC. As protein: CASSPGGLTGPSSYEQYF.

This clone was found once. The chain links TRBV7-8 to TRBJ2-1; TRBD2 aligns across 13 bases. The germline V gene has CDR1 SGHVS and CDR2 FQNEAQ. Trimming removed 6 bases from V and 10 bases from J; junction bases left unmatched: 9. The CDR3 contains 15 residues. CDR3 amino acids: CASRSGTSGAVEQFF. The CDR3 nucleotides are TGTGCCAGCAGATCAGGGACTAGCGGGGCCGTAGAGCAGTTCTTC.

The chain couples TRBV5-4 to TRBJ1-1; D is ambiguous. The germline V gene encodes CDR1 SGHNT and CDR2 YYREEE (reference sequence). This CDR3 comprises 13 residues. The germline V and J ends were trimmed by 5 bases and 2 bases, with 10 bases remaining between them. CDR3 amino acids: CASSEQINTEAFF. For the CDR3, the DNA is TGTGCCAGCAGTGAACAGATAAACACTGAAGCTTTCTTT.

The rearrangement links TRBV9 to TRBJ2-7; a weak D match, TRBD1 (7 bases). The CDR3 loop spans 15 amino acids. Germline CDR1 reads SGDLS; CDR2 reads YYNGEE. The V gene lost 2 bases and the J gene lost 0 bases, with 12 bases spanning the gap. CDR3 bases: TGTGCCAGCAGCGTCAGGGGGGAGGCCTCCTACGAGCAGTACTTC. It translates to CASSVRGEASYEQYF.

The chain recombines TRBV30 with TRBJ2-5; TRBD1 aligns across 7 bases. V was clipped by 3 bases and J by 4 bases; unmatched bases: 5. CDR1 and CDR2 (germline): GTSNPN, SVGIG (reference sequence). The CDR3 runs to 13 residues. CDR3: CAWSEGAGETQYF. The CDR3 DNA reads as TGTGCCTGGAGCGAGGGGGCTGGAGAGACCCAGTACTTC.

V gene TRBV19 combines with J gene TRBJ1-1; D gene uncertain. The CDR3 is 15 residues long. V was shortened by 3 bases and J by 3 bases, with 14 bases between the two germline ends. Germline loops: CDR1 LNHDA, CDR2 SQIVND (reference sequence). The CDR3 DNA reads TGTGCCAGTAGTATCGGTCCGCGGAGTGACACTGAAGCTTTCTTT. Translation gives CASSIGPRSDTEAFF.

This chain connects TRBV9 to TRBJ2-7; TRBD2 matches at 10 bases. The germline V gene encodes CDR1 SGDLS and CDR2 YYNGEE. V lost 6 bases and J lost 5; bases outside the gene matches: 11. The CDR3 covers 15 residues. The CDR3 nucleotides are TGTGCCAGCACGCGGGAGGCTAGCGGGAGCCACGAGCAGTACTTC. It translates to CASTREASGSHEQYF.

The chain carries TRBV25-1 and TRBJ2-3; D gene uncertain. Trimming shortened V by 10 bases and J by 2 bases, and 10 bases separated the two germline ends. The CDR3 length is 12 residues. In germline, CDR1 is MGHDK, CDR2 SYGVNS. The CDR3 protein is CATSSSTDTQYF. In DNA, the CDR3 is TGTGCCACCTCCTCGTCCACAGATACGCAGTATTTT.

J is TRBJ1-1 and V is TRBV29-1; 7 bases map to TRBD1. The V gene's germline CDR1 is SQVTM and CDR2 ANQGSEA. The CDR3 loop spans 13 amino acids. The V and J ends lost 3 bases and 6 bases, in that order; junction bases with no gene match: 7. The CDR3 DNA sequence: TGCAGCGTTGAGCCCCAGGGGGGGGCTGAAGCTTTCTTT. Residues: CSVEPQGGAEAFF.

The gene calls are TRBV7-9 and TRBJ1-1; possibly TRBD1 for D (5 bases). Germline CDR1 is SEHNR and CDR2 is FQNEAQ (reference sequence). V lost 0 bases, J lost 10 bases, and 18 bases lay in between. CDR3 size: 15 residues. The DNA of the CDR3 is TGTGCCAGCAGCTTAGCGGGGCTGGGCCTGAAAGGAGCTTTCTTT. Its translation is CASSLAGLGLKGAFF.

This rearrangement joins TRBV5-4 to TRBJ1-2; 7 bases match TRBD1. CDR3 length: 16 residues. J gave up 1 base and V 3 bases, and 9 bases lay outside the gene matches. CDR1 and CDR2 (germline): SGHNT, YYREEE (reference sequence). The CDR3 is CASSSADRFLNYGYTF. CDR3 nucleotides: TGTGCCAGCAGCTCGGCGGACAGGTTTCTTAACTATGGCTACACCTTC.

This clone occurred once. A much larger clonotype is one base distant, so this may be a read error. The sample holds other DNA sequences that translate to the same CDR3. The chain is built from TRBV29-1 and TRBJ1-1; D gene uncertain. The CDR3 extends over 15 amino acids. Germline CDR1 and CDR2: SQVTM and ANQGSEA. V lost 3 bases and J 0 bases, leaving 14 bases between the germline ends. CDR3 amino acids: CSVEDERILNTEAFF. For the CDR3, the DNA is TGCAGCGTTGAGGATGAGAGGATCTTGAACACTGAAGCTTTCTTT.

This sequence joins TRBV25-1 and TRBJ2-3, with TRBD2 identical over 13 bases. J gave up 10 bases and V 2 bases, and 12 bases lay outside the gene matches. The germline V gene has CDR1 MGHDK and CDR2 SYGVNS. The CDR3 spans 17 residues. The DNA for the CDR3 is TGTGCCAGCAGTGAAGTGTTGGGTACTAGCGGGGGGGCCCCGCAGTATTTT. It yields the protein CASSEVLGTSGGAPQYF.

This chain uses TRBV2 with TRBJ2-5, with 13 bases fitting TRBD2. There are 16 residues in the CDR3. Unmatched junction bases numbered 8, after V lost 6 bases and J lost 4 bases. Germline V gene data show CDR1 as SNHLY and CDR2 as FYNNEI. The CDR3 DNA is TGTGCCAGCAGAGATGGACTAGCGGGAGCCCGAGAGACCCAGTACTTC. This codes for CASRDGLAGARETQYF. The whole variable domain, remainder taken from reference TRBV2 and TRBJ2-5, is EPEVTQTPSHQVTQMGQEVILRCVPISNHLYFYWYRQILGQKVEFLVSFYNNEISEKSEIFDDQFSVERPDGSNFTLKIRSTKLEDSAMYFCASRDGLAGARETQYFGPGTRLLVL.

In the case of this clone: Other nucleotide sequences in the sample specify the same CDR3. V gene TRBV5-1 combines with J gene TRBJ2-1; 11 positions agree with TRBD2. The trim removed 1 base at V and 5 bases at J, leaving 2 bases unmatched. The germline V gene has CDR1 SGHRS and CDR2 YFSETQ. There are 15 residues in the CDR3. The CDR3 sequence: CASSLLAGGHNEQFF. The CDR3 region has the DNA TGCGCCAGCAGCTTGTTAGCGGGGGGGCACAATGAGCAGTTCTTC.

The CDR3 region has the DNA TGTGCCACCAGCAGAGGACAGGGGGCTTGGGCCAATCAGCCCCAGCATTTT. This sequence encodes CATSRGQGAWANQPQHF. V gene TRBV15 combines with J gene TRBJ1-5; 10 bases match TRBD1. The CDR3 length is 17 residues. V trimming: 1 base; J trimming: 3 bases; junction bases outside the gene matches: 6. The V gene's germline CDR1 is LNHNV and CDR2 YYDKDF (reference sequence).

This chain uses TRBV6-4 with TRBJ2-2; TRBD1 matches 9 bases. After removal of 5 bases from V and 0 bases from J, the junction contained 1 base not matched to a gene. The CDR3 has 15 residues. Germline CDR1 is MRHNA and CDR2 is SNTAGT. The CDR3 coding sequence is TGTGCCAGCAGTCGGGACAGGGCGAACACCGGGGAGCTGTTTTTT. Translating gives CASSRDRANTGELFF.